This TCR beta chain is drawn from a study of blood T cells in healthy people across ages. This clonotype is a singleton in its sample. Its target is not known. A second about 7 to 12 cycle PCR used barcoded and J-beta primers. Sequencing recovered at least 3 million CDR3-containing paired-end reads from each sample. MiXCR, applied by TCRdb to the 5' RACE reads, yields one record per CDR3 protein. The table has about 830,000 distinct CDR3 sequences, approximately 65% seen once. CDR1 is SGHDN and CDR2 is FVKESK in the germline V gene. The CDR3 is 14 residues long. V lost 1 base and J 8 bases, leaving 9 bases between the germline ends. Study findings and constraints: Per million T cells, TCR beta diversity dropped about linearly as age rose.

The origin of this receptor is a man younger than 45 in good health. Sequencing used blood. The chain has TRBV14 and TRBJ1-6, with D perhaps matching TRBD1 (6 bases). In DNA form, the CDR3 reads TGTGCCAGCAGCCAAGGGACAGCACATTCACCCCTCCACTTT. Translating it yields CASSQGTAHSPLHF.